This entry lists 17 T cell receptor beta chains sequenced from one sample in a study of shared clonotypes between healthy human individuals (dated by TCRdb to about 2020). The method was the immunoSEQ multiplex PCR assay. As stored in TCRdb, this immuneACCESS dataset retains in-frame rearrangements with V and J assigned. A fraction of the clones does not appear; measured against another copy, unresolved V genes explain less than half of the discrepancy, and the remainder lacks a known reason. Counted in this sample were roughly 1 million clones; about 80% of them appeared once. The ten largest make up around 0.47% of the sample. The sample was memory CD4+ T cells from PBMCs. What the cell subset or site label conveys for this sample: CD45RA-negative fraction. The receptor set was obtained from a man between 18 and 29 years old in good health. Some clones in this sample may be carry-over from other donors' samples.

CDR3 bases: TGTGCCAGCAGTTTAATAACTAACTATGGCTACACCTTC. Its translation: CASSLITNYGYTF. This chain uses TRBV28 with TRBJ1-2; no clear D gene. This CDR3 is 13 amino acids long. With 2 bases removed from V and 0 bases from J, the gap between germline ends came to 4 bases. The germline gives CDR1 MDHEN, CDR2 SYDVKM.

The CDR3, as DNA: TGTGCCAGCAGCTTAGTATGGGGGGCAACTAATGAAAAACTGTTTTTT. It translates to CASSLVWGATNEKLFF. The chain joins TRBV7-8 to TRBJ1-4, with D perhaps matching TRBD1 (5 bases). Trimming cost V 1 base and J 0 bases, with 9 bases left between them. The CDR3 totals 16 residues. The germline CDR1 and CDR2 sequences are SGHVS and FQNEAQ.

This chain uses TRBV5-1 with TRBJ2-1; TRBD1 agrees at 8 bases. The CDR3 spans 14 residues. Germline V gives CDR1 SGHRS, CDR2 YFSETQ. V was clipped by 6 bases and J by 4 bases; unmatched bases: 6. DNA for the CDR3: TGCGCCAGCATATACGGGGACAGGTACAATGAGCAGTTCTTC. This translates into CASIYGDRYNEQFF. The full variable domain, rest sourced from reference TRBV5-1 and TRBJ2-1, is KAGVTQTPRYLIKTRGQQVTLSCSPISGHRSVSWYQQTPGQGLQFLFEYFSETQRNKGNFPGRFSGRQFSNSRSEMNVSTLELGDSALYLCASIYGDRYNEQFFGPGTRLTVL.

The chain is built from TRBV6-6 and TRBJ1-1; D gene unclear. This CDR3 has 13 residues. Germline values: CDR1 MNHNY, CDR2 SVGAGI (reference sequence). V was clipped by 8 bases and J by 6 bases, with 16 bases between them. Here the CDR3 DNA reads TGTGCCAGCGGAGACGGGTCTGGGGCTGAAGCTTTCTTT. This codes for CASGDGSGAEAFF.

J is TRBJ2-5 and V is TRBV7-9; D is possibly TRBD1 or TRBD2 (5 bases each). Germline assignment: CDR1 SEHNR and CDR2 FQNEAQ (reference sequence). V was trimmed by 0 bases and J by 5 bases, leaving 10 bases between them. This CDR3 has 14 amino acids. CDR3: CASSLAWGLETQYF. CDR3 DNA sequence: TGTGCCAGCAGCTTAGCCTGGGGGTTGGAGACCCAGTACTTC.

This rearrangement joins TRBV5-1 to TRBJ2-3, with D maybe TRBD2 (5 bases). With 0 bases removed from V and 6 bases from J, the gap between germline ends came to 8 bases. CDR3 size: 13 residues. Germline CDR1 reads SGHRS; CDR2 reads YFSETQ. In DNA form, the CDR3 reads TGCGCCAGCAGCTTGGAACTAGGGGATACGCAGTATTTT. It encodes CASSLELGDTQYF.

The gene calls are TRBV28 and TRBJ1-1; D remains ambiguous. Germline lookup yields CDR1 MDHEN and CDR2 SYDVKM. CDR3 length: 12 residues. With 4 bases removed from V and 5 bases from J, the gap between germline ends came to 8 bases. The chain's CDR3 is CASSSAVTEAFF. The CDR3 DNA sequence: TGTGCCAGCAGTTCGGCAGTAACTGAAGCTTTCTTT.

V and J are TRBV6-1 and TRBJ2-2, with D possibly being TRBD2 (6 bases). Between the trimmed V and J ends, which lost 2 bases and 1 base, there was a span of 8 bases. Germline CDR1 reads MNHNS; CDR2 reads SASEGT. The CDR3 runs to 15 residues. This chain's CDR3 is CASSEWRVNTGELFF. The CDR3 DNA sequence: TGTGCCAGCAGTGAATGGAGGGTGAACACCGGGGAGCTGTTTTTT.

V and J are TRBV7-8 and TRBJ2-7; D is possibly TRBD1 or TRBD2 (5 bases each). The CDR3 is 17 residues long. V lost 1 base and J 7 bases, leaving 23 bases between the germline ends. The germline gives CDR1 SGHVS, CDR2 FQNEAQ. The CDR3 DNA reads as TGTGCCAGCAGCTTAGGTTCCGGGACGGCGACCATAGGGGAGCAGTACTTC. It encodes CASSLGSGTATIGEQYF.

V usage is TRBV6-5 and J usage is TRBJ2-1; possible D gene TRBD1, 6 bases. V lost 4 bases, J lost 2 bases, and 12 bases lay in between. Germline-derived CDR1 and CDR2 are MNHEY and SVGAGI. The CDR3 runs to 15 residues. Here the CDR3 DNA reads TGTGCCAGCAGTTCCAGACAGGACCCCTACAATGAGCAGTTCTTC. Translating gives CASSSRQDPYNEQFF.

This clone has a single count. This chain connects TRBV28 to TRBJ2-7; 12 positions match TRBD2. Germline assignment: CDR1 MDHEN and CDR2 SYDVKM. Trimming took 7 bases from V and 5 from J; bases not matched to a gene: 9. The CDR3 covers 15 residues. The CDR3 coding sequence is TGTGCCAGCACCATGACTAGCGGGAGAATCCACGAGCAGTACTTC. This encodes CASTMTSGRIHEQYF.

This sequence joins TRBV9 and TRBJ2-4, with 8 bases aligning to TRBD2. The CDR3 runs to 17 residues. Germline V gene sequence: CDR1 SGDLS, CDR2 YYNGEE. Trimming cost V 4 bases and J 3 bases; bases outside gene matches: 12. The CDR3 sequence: CASSPPGASGLKNIQYF. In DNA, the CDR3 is TGTGCCAGCAGCCCTCCGGGAGCTAGCGGGCTCAAAAACATTCAGTACTTC. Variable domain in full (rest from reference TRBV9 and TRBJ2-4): DSGVTQTPKHLITATGQRVTLRCSPRSGDLSVYWYQQSLDQGLQFLIQYYNGEERAKGNILERFSAQQFPDLHSELNLSSLELGDSALYFCASSPPGASGLKNIQYFGAGTRLSVL.

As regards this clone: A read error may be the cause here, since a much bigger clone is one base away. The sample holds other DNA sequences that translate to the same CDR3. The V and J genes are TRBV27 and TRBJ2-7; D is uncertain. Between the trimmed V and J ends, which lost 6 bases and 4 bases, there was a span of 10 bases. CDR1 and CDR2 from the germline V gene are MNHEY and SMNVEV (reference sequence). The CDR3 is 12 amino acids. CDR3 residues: CASRSPSYEQYF. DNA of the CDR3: TGTGCCAGCAGATCCCCCTCGTACGAGCAGTACTTC.

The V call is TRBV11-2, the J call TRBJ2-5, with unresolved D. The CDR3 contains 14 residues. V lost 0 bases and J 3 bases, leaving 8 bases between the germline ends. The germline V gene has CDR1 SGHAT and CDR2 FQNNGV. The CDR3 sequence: CASSLEQTEETQYF. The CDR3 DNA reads TGTGCCAGCAGCTTAGAACAGACCGAAGAGACCCAGTACTTC. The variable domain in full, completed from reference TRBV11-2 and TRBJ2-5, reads EAGVAQSPRYKIIEKRQSVAFWCNPISGHATLYWYQQILGQGPKLLIQFQNNGVVDDSQLPKDRFSAERLKGVDSTLKIQPAKLEDSAVYLCASSLEQTEETQYFGPGTRLLVL.

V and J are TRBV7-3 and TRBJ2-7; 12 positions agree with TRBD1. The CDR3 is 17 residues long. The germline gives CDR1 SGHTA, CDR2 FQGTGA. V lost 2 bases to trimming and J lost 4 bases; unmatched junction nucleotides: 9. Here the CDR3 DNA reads TGTGCCAGCAGCTTAGATCCAGGGACAGGGGGCTTTTACGAGCAGTACTTC. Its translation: CASSLDPGTGGFYEQYF.

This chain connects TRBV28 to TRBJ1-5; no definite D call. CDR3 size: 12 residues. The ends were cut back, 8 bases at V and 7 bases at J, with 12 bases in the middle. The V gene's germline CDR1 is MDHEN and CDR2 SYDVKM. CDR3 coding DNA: TGTGCCAGCGCCCCCATAGGGCAGCCCCAGCATTTT. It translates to CASAPIGQPQHF.

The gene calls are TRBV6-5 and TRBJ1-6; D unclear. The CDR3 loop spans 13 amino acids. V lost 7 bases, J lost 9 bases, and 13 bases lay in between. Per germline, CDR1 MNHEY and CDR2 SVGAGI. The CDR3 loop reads CASTLEEGSPLHF. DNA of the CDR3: TGTGCCAGCACCCTAGAAGAGGGTTCACCCCTCCACTTT.